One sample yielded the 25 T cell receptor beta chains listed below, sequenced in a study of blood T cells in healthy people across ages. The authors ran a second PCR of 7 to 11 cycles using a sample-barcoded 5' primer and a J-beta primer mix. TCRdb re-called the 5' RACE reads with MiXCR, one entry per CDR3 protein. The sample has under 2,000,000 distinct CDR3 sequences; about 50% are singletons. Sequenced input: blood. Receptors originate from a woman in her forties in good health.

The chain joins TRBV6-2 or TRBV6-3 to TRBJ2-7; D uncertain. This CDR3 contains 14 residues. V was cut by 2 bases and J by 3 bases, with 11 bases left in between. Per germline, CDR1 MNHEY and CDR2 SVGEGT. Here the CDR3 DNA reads TGTGCCAGCAGTTACGGGCAGTCAGTCTACGAGCAGTACTTC. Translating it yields CASSYGQSVYEQYF.

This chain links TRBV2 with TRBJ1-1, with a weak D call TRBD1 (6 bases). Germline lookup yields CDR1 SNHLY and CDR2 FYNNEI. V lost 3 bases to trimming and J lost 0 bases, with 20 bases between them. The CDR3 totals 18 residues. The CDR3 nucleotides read TGTGCCAGCAGTGACGCCAGTGGGGCAGGGGTCATGAACACTGAAGCTTTCTTT. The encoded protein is CASSDASGAGVMNTEAFF.

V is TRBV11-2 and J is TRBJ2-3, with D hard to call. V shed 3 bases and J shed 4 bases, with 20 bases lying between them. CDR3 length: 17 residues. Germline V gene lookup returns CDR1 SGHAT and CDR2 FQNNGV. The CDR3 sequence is CASSFLHQVSVADTQYF. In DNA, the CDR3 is TGTGCCAGCAGCTTCTTACATCAAGTTTCCGTAGCAGATACGCAGTATTTT.

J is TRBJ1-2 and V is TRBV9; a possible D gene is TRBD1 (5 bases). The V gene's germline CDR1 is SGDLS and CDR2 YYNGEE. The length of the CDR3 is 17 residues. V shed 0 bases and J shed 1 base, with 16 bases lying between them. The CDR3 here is CASSVAGQGTINYGYTF. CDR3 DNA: TGTGCCAGCAGCGTAGCTGGGCAGGGCACCATTAACTATGGCTACACCTTC.

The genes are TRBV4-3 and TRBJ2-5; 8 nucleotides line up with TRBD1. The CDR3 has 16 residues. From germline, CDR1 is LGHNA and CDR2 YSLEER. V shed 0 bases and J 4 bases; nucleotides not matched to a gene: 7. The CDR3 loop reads CASSQDRSQGAETQYF. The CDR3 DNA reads TGCGCCAGCAGCCAAGATAGAAGTCAGGGGGCAGAGACCCAGTACTTC.

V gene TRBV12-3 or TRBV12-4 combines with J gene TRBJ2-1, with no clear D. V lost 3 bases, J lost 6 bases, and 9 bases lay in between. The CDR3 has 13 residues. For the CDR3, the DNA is TGTGCCAGCAGTTTTGGTAGATTCAATGAGCAGTTCTTC. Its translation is CASSFGRFNEQFF.

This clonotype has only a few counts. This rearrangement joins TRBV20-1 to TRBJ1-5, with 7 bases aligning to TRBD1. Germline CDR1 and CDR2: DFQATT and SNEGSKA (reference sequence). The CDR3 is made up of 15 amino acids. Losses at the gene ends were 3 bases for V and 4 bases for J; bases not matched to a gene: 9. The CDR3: CSASASTGRNQPQHF. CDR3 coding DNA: TGCAGTGCTAGTGCGTCGACAGGGCGAAATCAGCCCCAGCATTTT.

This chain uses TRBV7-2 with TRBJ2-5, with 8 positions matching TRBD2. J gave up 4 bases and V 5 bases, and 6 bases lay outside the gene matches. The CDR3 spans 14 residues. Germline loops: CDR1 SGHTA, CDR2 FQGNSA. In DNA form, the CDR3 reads TGTGCCAGCAGCGGCGGGGGGACGCGAGAGACCCAGTACTTC. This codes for CASSGGGTRETQYF. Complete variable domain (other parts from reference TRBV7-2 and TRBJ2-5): GAGVSQSPSNKVTEKGKDVELRCDPISGHTALYWYRQSLGQGLEFLIYFQGNSAPDKSGLPSDRFSAERTGGSVSTLTIQRTQQEDSAVYLCASSGGGTRETQYFGPGTRLLVL.

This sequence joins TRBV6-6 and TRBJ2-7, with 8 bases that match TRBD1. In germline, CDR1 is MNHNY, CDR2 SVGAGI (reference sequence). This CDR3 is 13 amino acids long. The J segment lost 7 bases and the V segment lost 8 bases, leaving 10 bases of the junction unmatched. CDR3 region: CASEKTGVGEQYF. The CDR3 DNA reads TGTGCCAGCGAAAAGACAGGGGTTGGTGAGCAGTACTTC.

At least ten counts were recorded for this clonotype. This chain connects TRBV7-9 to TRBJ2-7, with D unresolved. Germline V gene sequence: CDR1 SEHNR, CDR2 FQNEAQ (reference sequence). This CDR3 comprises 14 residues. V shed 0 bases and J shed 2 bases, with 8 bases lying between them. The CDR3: CASSLAGNPYEQYF. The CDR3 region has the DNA TGTGCCAGCAGCTTAGCAGGGAACCCCTACGAGCAGTACTTC. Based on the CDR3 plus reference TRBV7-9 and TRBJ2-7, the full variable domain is DTGVSQNPRHKITKRGQNVTFRCDPISEHNRLYWYRQTLGQGPEFLTYFQNEAQLEKSRLLSDRFSAERPKGSFSTLEIQRTEQGDSAMYLCASSLAGNPYEQYFGPGTRLTVT.

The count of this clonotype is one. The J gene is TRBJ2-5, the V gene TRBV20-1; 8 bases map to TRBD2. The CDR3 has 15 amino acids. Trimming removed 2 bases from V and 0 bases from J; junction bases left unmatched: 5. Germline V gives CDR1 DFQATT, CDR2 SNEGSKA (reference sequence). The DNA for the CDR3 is TGCAGTGCTAGACGGGGGGGCGGGTACCAAGAGACCCAGTACTTC. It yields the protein CSARRGGGYQETQYF.

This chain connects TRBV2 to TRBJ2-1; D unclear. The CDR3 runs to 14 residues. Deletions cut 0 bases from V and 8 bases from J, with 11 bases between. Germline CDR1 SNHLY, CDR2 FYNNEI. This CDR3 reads CASSEALPWDEQFF. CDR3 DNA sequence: TGTGCCAGCAGTGAAGCACTACCTTGGGATGAGCAGTTCTTC.

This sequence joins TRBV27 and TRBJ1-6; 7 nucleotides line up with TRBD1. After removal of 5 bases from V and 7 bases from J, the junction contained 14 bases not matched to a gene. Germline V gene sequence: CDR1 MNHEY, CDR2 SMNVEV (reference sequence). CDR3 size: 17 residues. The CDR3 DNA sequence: TGTGCCAGCAGTCCCTGGCTTGGTAGGGGGCTCAATTCACCCCTCCACTTT. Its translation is CASSPWLGRGLNSPLHF.

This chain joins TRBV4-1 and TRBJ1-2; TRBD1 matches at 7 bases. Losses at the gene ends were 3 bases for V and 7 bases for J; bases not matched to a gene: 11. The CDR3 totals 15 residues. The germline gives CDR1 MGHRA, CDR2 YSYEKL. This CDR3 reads CASSQIGGESAGYTF. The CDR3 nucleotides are TGCGCCAGCAGCCAGATAGGGGGCGAATCTGCTGGCTACACCTTC.

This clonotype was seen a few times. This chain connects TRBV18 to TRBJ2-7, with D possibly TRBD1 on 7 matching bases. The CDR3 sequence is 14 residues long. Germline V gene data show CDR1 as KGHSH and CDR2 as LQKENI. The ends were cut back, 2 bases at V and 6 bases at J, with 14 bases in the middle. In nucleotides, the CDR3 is TGTGCCAGCTCACCAGTTGGAGGGGGCCTCGAGCAGTACTTC. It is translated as CASSPVGGGLEQYF.

CDR3 loop: CASSEADRGRAFF. The DNA of the CDR3 is TGCGCCAGCAGTGAGGCGGACAGGGGTCGAGCTTTCTTT. V is TRBV10-2 and J is TRBJ1-1; TRBD1 matches 9 bases. The CDR3 is 13 amino acids. J lost 10 bases, V lost 2 bases, and 5 bases had no gene match. The germline CDR1 and CDR2 sequences are WSHSY and SAAADI.

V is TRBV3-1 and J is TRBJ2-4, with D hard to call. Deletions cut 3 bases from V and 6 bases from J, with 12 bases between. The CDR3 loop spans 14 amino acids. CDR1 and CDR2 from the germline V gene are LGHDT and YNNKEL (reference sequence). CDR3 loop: CASSHEDGLNIQYF. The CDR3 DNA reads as TGTGCCAGCAGCCATGAAGACGGATTAAACATTCAGTACTTC. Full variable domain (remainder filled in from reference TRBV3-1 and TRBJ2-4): DTAVSQTPKYLVTQMGNDKSIKCEQNLGHDTMYWYKQDSKKFLKIMFSYNNKELIINETVPNRFSPKSPDKAHLNLHINSLELGDSAVYFCASSHEDGLNIQYFGAGTRLSVL.

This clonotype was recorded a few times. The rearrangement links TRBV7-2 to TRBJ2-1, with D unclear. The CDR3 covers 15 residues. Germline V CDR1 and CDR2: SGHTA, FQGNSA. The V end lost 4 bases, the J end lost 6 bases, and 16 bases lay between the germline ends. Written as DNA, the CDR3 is TGTGCCAGCAGCTCACCGCGGCATTTTACCAATGAGCAGTTCTTC. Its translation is CASSSPRHFTNEQFF.

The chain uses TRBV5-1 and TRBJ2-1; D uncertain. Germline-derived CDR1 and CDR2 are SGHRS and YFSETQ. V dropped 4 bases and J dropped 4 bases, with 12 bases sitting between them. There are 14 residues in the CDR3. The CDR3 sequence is CASSPLDVYNEQFF. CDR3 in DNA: TGCGCCAGCAGCCCCTTGGATGTGTACAATGAGCAGTTCTTC.

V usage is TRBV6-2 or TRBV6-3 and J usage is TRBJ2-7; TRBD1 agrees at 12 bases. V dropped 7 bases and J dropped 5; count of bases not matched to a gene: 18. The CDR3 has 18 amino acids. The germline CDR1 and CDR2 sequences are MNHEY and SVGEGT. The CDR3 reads CASTDARGQGALRDEQYF. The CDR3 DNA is TGTGCCAGCACCGATGCCCGGGGACAGGGGGCGTTAAGAGACGAGCAGTACTTC.

CDR3 in amino acids: CASSRGGEGYGYTF. As DNA, the CDR3 is TGCGCCAGCAGCCGAGGAGGGGAAGGCTATGGCTACACCTTC. The V gene is TRBV5-1, the J gene TRBJ1-2; tentatively, D is TRBD1 (5 bases). Trimming pared 4 bases from V and 4 bases from J, leaving 14 bases between. The CDR3 is 14 amino acids. Germline V gives CDR1 SGHRS, CDR2 YFSETQ.

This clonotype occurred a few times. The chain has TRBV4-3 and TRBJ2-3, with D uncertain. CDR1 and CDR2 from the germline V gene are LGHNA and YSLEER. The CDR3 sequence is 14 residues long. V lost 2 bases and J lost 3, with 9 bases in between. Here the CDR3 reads CASSQYRSTDTQYF. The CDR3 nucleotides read TGCGCCAGCAGCCAATACCGTTCGACAGATACGCAGTATTTT.

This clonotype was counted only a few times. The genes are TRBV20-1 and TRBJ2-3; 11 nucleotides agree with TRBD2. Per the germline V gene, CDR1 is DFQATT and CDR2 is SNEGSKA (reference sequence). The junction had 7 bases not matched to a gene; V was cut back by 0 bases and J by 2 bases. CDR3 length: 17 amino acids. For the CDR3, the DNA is TGCAGTGCTAGAGACCCGAGACTAGCGGGGAACACAGATACGCAGTATTTT. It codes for CSARDPRLAGNTDTQYF.

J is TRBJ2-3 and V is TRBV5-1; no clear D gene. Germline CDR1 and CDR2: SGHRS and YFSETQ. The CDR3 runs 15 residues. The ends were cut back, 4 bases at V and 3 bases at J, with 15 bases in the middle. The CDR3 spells CASSLDIPTTDTQYF. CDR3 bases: TGCGCCAGCAGCCTTGATATTCCAACGACAGATACGCAGTATTTT.

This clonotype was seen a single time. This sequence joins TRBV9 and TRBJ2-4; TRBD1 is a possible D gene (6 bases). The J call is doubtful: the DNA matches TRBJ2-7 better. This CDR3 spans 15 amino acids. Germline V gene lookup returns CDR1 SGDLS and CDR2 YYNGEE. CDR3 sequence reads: CASSPRGRGTYEQYF. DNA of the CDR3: TGTGCCAGCAGCCCTCGGGGCAGGGGAACCTACGAGCAGTACTTC.